One and the same sample provided the 9 T cell receptor beta chains below, sequenced in a study of T-cell memory formation after mild COVID-19 (dated by TCRdb to about 2021). Receptors were amplified or captured by 5' RACE. The data were produced on an Illumina NovaSeq 6000. In TCRdb, the public reads were trimmed at Q25 with fastp and aligned with MiXCR, with productive beta chains retained. Rows with one shared CDR3 protein collapse into an entry with the most common genes and DNA. Recorded for this sample are roughly 600,000 distinct CDR3 sequences; more than 15% of them occurred a single time. Approximately 12% of the sample is taken by the ten largest. The sequenced material came from PBMCs or a T cell subset sorted from them (not recorded which). These receptors were collected from an adult woman who had mild COVID-19 (a few samples of this study predate the infection). The sample titles of this study are shuffled in the database, so cell type and time point are left out; the donor was told from shared clones.

V gene TRBV15 combines with J gene TRBJ2-2, with D possibly TRBD2 on 5 matching bases. The CDR3 is 16 amino acids. Germline V lookup: CDR1 LNHNV, CDR2 YYDKDF (reference sequence). The V gene lost 3 bases and the J gene lost 0 bases, with 11 bases spanning the gap. In nucleotides, the CDR3 is TGTGCCACCAGCAGCCCGCCGGAGGCGAACACCGGGGAGCTGTTTTTT. As protein: CATSSPPEANTGELFF.

This clonotype appeared once. The genes are TRBV3-1 and TRBJ2-7; D call uncertain. The V end lost 1 base, the J end lost 2 bases, and 12 bases lay between the germline ends. Germline CDR1 LGHDT, CDR2 YNNKEL (reference sequence). The CDR3 spans 15 residues. The CDR3 loop reads CASSQGQRSTYEQYF. For the CDR3, the DNA is TGTGCCAGCAGCCAAGGACAAAGGTCAACCTACGAGCAGTACTTC.

There are a few counts of this clonotype. This chain joins TRBV9 and TRBJ2-3, with 12 bases fitting TRBD2. Germline V CDR1 and CDR2: SGDLS, YYNGEE. This CDR3 has 16 amino acids. The J segment lost 1 base and the V segment lost 2 bases, leaving 2 bases of the junction unmatched. The CDR3 region has the DNA TGTGCCAGCAGCGTGGGGACTAGCGGGCGCACAGATACGCAGTATTTT. Protein sequence: CASSVGTSGRTDTQYF.

This clonotype was seen a few times. The genes are TRBV19 and TRBJ2-4, with D possibly being TRBD2 (5 bases). The V and J ends lost 5 bases and 0 bases respectively, with 14 bases between them. This CDR3 contains 16 residues. Germline V gene lookup returns CDR1 LNHDA and CDR2 SQIVND (reference sequence). CDR3 sequence (DNA): TGTGCCAGTAGTGAGGGCCCGATGGTAGCCAAAAACATTCAGTACTTC. The encoded protein is CASSEGPMVAKNIQYF.

The chain is built from TRBV6-6 and TRBJ1-5; D might be TRBD1 (5 bases). Germline V lookup: CDR1 MNHNY, CDR2 SVGAGI (reference sequence). V lost 2 bases to trimming and J lost 5 bases, with 10 bases between them. This CDR3 has 14 residues. CDR3 amino acids: CASSYRDEHQPQHF. CDR3 nucleotide sequence: TGTGCCAGCAGTTACCGGGACGAGCATCAGCCCCAGCATTTT.

This clonotype was detected a few times. The J gene is TRBJ2-5, the V gene TRBV6-5; tentative D call: TRBD2 (7 bases). Germline CDR1 MNHEY, CDR2 SVGAGI. The CDR3 length is 16 residues. V was clipped by 3 bases and J by 4 bases, with 18 bases between them. The CDR3 coding sequence is TGTGCCAGCAGTTATTCCCGCGGGGGCAGTGGAGAGACCCAGTACTTC. It specifies CASSYSRGGSGETQYF.

The V call is TRBV9, the J call TRBJ2-5, with 7 bases matching TRBD2. Trimming at V came to 0 bases and at J to 2 bases, leaving 1 base not matched to a gene. CDR3 length: 14 residues. Germline-derived CDR1 and CDR2 are SGDLS and YYNGEE. CDR3 sequence: CASSVAAGQETQYF. The CDR3 DNA follows: TGTGCCAGCAGCGTAGCAGCGGGGCAAGAGACCCAGTACTTC.

The gene calls are TRBV24-1 and TRBJ2-3, with D perhaps given as TRBD1 or TRBD2 (5 bases each). The CDR3 covers 14 residues. Deletions cut 10 bases from V and 0 bases from J, with 13 bases between. Germline V lookup: CDR1 KGHDR, CDR2 SFDVKD. The CDR3 DNA sequence: TGTGCCACGAATCCGGGACGGAGCACAGATACGCAGTATTTT. This encodes CATNPGRSTDTQYF.

This clonotype has only a few counts. The chain employs TRBV4-2 and TRBJ1-5, with D tentatively TRBD1 (5 bases). Trimming removed 0 bases at V and 2 bases at J, with 8 bases between. Germline CDR1 LGHNA, CDR2 YNFKEQ. The CDR3 is 15 residues long. CDR3 nucleotide sequence: TGTGCCAGCAGCCAAGACAGGGTCGGCAATCAGCCCCAGCATTTT. Protein product: CASSQDRVGNQPQHF.